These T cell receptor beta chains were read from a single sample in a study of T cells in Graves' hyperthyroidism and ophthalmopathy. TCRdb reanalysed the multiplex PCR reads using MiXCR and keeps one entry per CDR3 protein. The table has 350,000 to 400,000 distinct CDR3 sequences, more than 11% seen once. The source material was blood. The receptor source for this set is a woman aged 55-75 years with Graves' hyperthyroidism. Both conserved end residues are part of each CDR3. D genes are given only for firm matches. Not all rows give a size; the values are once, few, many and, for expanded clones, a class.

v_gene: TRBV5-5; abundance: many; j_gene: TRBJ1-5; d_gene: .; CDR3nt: TGTGCCAGCAGCCTAGGGGGAAGTGGTAATCAGCCCCAGCATTTT; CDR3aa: CASSLGGSGNQPQHF
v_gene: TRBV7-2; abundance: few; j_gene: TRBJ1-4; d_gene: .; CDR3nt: TGTGCCAGCAGCTTACTACGGAGTAATGAAAAACTGTTTTTT; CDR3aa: CASSLLRSNEKLFF
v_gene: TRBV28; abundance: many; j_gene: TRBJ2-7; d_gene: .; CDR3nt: TGTGCCAGCAGTTTACTGGAGAGGTCCTACGAGCAGTACTTC; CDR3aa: CASSLLERSYEQYF
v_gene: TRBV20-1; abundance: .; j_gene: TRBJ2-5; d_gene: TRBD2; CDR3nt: TGCAGTGCTAGTGGCGGGAGGGCCGTAGAGACCCAGTACTTC; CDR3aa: CSASGGRAVETQYF
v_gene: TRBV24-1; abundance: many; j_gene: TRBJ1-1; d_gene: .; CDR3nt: TGTGCCACCAGTACGGGGCTAATGAACACTGAAGCTTTCTTT; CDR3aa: CATSTGLMNTEAFF
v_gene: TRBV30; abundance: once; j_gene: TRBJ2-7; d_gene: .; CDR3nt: TGTGCCAGCAGCTTAGACGTGGCGGACGACTTCAGCTCCTACGAGCAGTACTTC; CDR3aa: CASSLDVADDFSSYEQYF
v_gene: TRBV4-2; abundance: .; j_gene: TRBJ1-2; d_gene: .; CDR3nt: TGTGCCAGCAGCCAAGATGGGGGCCGCGACTATGGCTACACCTTC; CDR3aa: CASSQDGGRDYGYTF
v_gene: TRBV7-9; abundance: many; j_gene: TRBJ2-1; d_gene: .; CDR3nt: TGTGCCAGCAGCTTAGACCTGGACAATGAGCAGTTCTTC; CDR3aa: CASSLDLDNEQFF
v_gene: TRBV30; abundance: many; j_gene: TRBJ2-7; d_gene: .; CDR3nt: TGTGCCTGGAGTCTTGGGCAATACTACGAGCAGTACTTC; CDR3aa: CAWSLGQYYEQYF
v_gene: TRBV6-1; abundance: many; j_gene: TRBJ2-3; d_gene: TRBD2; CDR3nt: TGTGCCAGCAGGGGACTAGCGGGAGGGCCGGTCACAGATACGCAGTATTTT; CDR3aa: CASRGLAGGPVTDTQYF
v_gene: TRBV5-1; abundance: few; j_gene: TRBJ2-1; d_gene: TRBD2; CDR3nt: TGCGCCAGCAGCTACGGGGGGATAGGCAATGAGCAGTTCTTC; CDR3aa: CASSYGGIGNEQFF
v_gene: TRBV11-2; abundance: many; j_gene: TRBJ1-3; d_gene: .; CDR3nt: TGTGCCAGCAGCCGTCGGGACGTCCTCTCTGGAAACACCATATATTTT; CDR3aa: CASSRRDVLSGNTIYF
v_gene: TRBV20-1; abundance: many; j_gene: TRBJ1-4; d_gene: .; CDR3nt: TGCAGTGCTCGGCCTACAACTAATGAAAAACTGTTTTTT; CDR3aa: CSARPTTNEKLFF
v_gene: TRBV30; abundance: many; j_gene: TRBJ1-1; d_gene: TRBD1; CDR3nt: TGTGCCTGGAGGGACAGGGGAAATGCTGAAGCTTTCTTT; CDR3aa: CAWRDRGNAEAFF
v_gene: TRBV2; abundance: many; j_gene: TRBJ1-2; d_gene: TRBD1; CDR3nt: TGTGCCAGCAGCGGACAGGGGGCAGGGGATGGCTACACCTTC; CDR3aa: CASSGQGAGDGYTF
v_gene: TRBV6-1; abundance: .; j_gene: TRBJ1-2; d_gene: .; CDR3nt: TGTGCCAGCAGTGAGGGAGGAGGTCCTAACTATGGCTACACCTTC; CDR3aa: CASSEGGGPNYGYTF
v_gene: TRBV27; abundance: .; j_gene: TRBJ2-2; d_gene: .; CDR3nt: TGTGCCACCAGTGATCCCCCGGTGGGGACGGACACCGGGGAGCTGTTTTTT; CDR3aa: CATSDPPVGTDTGELFF
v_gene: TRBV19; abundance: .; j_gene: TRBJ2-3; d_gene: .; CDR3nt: TGTGCCAGTAGAGGGGCAGGGGAGGATACGCAGTATTTT; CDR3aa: CASRGAGEDTQYF
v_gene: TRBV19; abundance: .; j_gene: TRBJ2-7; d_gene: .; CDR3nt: TGTGCCAGTAGTATAAAACTCAACTACGAGCAGTACTTC; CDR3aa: CASSIKLNYEQYF
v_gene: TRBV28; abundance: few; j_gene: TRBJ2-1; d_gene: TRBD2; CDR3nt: TGTGCCAGTGGTCCTAGCGGGACGTGGGATGAGCAGTTCTTC; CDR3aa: CASGPSGTWDEQFF
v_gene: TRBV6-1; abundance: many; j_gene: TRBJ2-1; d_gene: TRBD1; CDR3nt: TGTGCCAGCAGTCTAGACAGGGTGAGGGTCAATGAGCAGTTCTTC; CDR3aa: CASSLDRVRVNEQFF
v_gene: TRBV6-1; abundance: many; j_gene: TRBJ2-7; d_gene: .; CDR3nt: TGTGCCAGCACCCCCTACCGGGACGGGACCTACGAGCAGTACTTC; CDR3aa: CASTPYRDGTYEQYF
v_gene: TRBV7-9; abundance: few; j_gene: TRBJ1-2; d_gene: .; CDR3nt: TGTGCCAGCAGCCCCCGGGCCGGATACACCTTC; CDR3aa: CASSPRAGYTF
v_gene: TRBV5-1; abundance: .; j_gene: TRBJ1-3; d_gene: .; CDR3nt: TGCGCCAGCAGCTCTTCTGGCGCCTTCGGGCCCTCTGGAAACACCATATATTTT; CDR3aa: CASSSSGAFGPSGNTIYF
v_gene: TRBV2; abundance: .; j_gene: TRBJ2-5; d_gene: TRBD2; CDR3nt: TGTGCCAGCAGTGGGACTAGCGGGAGTGGAGGGACCCAGTACTTC; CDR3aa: CASSGTSGSGGTQYF
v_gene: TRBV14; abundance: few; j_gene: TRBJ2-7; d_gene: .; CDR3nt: TGTGCCAGCAGCCAGATTACAGGGCTCGAGCAGTACTTC; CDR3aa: CASSQITGLEQYF
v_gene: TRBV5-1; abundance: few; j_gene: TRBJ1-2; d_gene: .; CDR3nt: TGCGCCAGCAGCTTGGCCGGGCCAGGGAGGGATGGCTACACCTTC; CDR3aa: CASSLAGPGRDGYTF
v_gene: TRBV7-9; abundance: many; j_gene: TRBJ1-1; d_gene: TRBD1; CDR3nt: TGTGCCAGCAGCTTAGCGACAGGGAATGAAGCTTTCTTT; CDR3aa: CASSLATGNEAFF
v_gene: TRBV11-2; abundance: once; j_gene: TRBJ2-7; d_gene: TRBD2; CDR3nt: TGTGCCAGCACCGGGAGGACCTACGAGCATTACTTC; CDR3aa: CASTGRTYEHYF
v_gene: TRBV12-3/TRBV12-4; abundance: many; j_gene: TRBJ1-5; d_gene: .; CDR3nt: TGTGCCAGCAGTGATAGCTGGACAGCGAATCAGCCCCAGCATTTT; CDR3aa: CASSDSWTANQPQHF
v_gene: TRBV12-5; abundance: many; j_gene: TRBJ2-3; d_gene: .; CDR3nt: TGTGCTAGCACCCCCTATCAGCAGGCAGATACGCAGTATTTT; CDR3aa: CASTPYQQADTQYF
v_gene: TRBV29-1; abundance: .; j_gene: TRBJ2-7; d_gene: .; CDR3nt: TGCAGCGTCTCCAGGGGTCTCTACGAGCAGTACTTC; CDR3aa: CSVSRGLYEQYF
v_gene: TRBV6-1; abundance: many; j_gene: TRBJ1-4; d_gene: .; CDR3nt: TGTGCCAGCAGTTGGGGGGCGATTGAAAAACTGTTTTTT; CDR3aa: CASSWGAIEKLFF
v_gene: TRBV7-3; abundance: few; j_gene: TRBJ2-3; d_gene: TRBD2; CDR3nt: TGTGCCAGCAGCAACCAAGCGGGACGCACAGATACGCAGTATTTT; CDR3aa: CASSNQAGRTDTQYF
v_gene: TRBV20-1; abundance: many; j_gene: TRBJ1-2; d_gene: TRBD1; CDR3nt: TGCAGTGCTTCTCCCGGACAGGGGGTTGTCTATGGCTACACCTTC; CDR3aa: CSASPGQGVVYGYTF
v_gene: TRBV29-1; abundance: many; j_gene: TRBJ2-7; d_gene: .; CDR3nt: TGCAGCGTGCGATTAGCGGCCTCCTACGAGCAGTACTTC; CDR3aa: CSVRLAASYEQYF
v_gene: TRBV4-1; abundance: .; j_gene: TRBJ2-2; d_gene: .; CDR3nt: TGCGCCAGCAACCATGGCGGGGAGCTGTTTTTT; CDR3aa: CASNHGGELFF
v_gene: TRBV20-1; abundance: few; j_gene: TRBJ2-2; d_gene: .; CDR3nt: TGCAGTGCTAGACCCCGGGCTTGGGGGCCGGGCGGGGAGCTGTTTTTT; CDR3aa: CSARPRAWGPGGELFF
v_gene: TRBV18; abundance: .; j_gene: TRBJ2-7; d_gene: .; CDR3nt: TGTGCCAGCTCACCACCGAGCCGGGGGAACTACGAGCAGTACTTC; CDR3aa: CASSPPSRGNYEQYF
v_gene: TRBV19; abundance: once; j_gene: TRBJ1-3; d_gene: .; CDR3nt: TGTGCCAGTATTGGCTTCGTGACTGGAAACACCATATATTTT; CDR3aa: CASIGFVTGNTIYF
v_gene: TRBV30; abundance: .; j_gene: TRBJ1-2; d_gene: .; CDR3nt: TGTGCCTGGAGTTTATCAGGGAAGGGAGGGAATGGCTACACCTTC; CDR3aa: CAWSLSGKGGNGYTF
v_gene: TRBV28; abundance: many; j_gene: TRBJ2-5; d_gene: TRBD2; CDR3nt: TGTGCCAGCAGTTTAGCGCCGGGACTAACTCAAGAGACCCAGTACTTC; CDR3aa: CASSLAPGLTQETQYF
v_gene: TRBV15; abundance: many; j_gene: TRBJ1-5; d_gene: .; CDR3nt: TGTGCCACCAGCGAGGGTGTGGGAGGATATAGCAATCAGCCCCAGCATTTT; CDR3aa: CATSEGVGGYSNQPQHF
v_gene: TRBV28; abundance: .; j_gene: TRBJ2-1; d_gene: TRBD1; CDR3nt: TGTGCCAGCAGCATTACAGGGGGCGGTGAGCAGTTCTTC; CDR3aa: CASSITGGGEQFF
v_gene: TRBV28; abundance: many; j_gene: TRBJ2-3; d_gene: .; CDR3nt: TGTGCCAGCATTAATTTCGGGAGAGGGACCGATACGCAGTATTTT; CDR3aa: CASINFGRGTDTQYF
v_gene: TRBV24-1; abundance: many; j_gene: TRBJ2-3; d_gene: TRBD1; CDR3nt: TGTGCCACCAGTGACTGGGGACAGGGGTCACTGGGAGATACGCAGTATTTT; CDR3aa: CATSDWGQGSLGDTQYF
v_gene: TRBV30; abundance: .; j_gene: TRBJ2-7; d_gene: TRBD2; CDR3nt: TGTGCCTGGACCCTTAGCGGGAGGGCTTCCTACGAGCAGTACTTC; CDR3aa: CAWTLSGRASYEQYF
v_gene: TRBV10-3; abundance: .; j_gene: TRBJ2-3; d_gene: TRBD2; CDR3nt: TGTGCCATCAGTGAGTCCCGGACTAGCGGGAGCATGTATACGCAGTATTTT; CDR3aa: CAISESRTSGSMYTQYF
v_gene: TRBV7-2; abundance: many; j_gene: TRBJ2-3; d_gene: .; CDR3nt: TGTGCCAGCAGCTTAGGGACCTCGAGCGGGACAGATACGCAGTATTTT; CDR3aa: CASSLGTSSGTDTQYF
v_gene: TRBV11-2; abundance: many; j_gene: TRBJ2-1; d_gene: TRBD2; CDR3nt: TGTGCCAGCAGCTTAAAAGGGTCGGGACTAGCGGGAGACAATGAGCAGTTCTTC; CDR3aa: CASSLKGSGLAGDNEQFF
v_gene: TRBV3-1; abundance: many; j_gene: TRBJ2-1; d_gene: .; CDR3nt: TGTGCCAGCAGCCAAGGGTTCGCGAATGAGCAGTTCTTC; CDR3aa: CASSQGFANEQFF
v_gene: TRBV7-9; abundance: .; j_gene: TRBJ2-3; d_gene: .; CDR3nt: TGTGCCAGCAGCTCGGCGGACCCCTCTAGCACAGATACGCAGTATTTT; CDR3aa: CASSSADPSSTDTQYF
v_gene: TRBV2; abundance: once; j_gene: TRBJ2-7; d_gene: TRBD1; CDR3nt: TGTGCCAGCAGGGGGACGGGGACAGGGGTCGAGCAGTACTTC; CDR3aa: CASRGTGTGVEQYF
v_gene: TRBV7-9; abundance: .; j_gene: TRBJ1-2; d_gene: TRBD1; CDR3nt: TGTGCCAGCAGGCTGGCGACAGGGGTCCATGGCTACACCTTC; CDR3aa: CASRLATGVHGYTF
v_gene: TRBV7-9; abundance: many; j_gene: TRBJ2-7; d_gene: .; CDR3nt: TGTGCCAGCAGCTTAGCCCGCTCGGACATCTACGAGCAGTACTTC; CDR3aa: CASSLARSDIYEQYF
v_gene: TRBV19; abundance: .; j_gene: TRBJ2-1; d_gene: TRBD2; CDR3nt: TGTGCCAGTAGTATAATCTCGGCTGCTCCTAGCGGGAGGCATTACAATGAGCAGTTCTTC; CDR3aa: CASSIISAAPSGRHYNEQFF
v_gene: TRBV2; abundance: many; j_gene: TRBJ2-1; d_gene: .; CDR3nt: TGTGCCAGCAGTGAGGGGGGCGGAGCGAATGAGCAGTTCTTC; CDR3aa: CASSEGGGANEQFF
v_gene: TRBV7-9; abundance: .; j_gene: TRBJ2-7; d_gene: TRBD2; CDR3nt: TGTGCCAGCAGCGCCGCGGGGGTGGTCCACGAGCAGTACTTC; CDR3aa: CASSAAGVVHEQYF
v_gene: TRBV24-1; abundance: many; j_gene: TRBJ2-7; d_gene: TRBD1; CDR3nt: TGTGCCACCAGTGATACACAGGGGCAGCAGTACTTC; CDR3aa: CATSDTQGQQYF
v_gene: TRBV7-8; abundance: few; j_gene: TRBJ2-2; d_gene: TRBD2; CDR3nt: TGTGCCAGCAGCTTACATCTAGCGGGAGTCGCCGGGGAGCTGTTTTTT; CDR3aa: CASSLHLAGVAGELFF